This T cell receptor (beta chain) was sequenced in a study of shared clonotypes between healthy human individuals. Study as a whole: Each donor contributed plates that comprised three CD4 naive, three CD4 memory, two CD8 naive and one CD8 memory.

In regard to this clone: The antigen is unknown.

CD45RO-negative, CCR7-positively selected cells formed the naive CD8 fraction, excluding terminally differentiated effector memory CD45RA+ cells. For each subset, genomic DNA was distributed in equal portions over several immunoSEQ plates. The method was immunoSEQ multiplex PCR; TCRdb's version includes in-frame clones alone and lacks a portion of them. Among about 2 million clones listed, approximately 94% were seen once. Study-wide results and caveats: The expectation was that sequencing depth would affect clonotype sharing among donors. Around 4.9% of naive CD4 clonotypes were shared across a handful of donors.

The V and J ends lost 2 bases and 4 bases, in that order; junction bases with no gene match: 9. The CDR3 length is 17 residues. Looked up from germline, CDR1 is SNHLY and CDR2 is FYNNEI. The specimen was naive CD8+ T cells sorted from blood. V gene TRBV2 combines with J gene TRBJ2-5; 11 bases match TRBD2. This clonotype was sampled from a man between 18 and 35 years old in good health. CDR3 sequence: CASSERASGGQGETQYF. DNA for the CDR3: TGTGCCAGCAGTGAAAGGGCTAGCGGGGGGCAAGGAGAGACCCAGTACTTC.